Listed below are T cell receptor beta chains from one sample, sequenced in a study of T-cell reconstitution after alpha-beta-depleted transplantation in children. TCRdb reprocessed the PCR reads with MiXCR, giving one entry per CDR3 protein. The sample lists about 230,000 distinct CDR3 sequences, 9.7% occurring once. Sequences were derived from PBMCs from the stem cell graft donor, sampled from the stem cell graft. The receptors were gathered from a human donor who donated a stem cell graft to a child with SCID. CDR3s include the opening cysteine and the closing phenylalanine or tryptophan. Each record gives: J gene, V gene, CDR3 protein.

J: TRBJ2-7; V: TRBV18; CDR3: CASSGQGAREQYF
J: TRBJ2-1; V: TRBV5-1; CDR3: CASRRGSGGTYNEQFF
J: TRBJ2-7; V: TRBV19; CDR3: CASSIQGTYYEQYF
J: TRBJ1-6; V: TRBV5-1; CDR3: CASSFVRLGLINSPLHF
J: TRBJ1-2; V: TRBV7-9; CDR3: CASSSTGTATYGYTF
J: TRBJ2-3; V: TRBV12-3/TRBV12-4; CDR3: CASSRAGGPDTQYF
J: TRBJ2-1; V: TRBV20-1; CDR3: CSALHSSGRDNEQFF
J: TRBJ1-1; V: TRBV7-9; CDR3: CASSLPPGVSIGAEAFF
J: TRBJ2-4; V: TRBV28; CDR3: CASSLDRGSVDF
J: TRBJ1-5; V: TRBV5-5; CDR3: CASSFVDSNQPQHF
J: TRBJ2-3; V: TRBV4-2; CDR3: CASSPGTLSTDTQYF
J: TRBJ1-2; V: TRBV12-3/TRBV12-4; CDR3: CASSPDRFYGYTF
J: TRBJ1-6; V: TRBV2; CDR3: CASRAFDRGSPLHF
J: TRBJ2-1; V: TRBV15; CDR3: CATSMPRRGHPYNEQFF
J: TRBJ2-2; V: TRBV9; CDR3: CASSVGPGTGELFF
J: TRBJ1-3; V: TRBV4-3; CDR3: CASSQDQKSSGNTIYF
J: TRBJ2-1; V: TRBV4-2; CDR3: CASSQSGGGSYNEQFF
J: TRBJ1-6; V: TRBV25-1; CDR3: CASSSRGLSSYNSPLHF
J: TRBJ2-7; V: TRBV7-2; CDR3: CASSLVSGPYEQYF
J: TRBJ1-3; V: TRBV20-1; CDR3: CSASLRSSQTIYF
J: TRBJ1-1; V: TRBV7-9; CDR3: CASNLGLNTEAFF
J: TRBJ1-5; V: TRBV15; CDR3: CATTPPGGNQPQHF
J: TRBJ2-2; V: TRBV4-1; CDR3: CASSHLLAGGPQTGELFF
J: TRBJ2-1; V: TRBV7-3; CDR3: CASSLGSRGASSYNEQFF
J: TRBJ2-7; V: TRBV30; CDR3: CAWSGQSEQYF
J: TRBJ2-5; V: TRBV20-1; CDR3: CSAGRQGFQETQYF
J: TRBJ2-5; V: TRBV20-1; CDR3: CSARGGGRMAQYF
J: TRBJ1-1; V: TRBV6-6; CDR3: CASSTDGDTEAFF
J: TRBJ1-5; V: TRBV7-2; CDR3: CASSSQSSDWQPQHF
J: TRBJ1-2; V: TRBV20-1; CDR3: CSASGITGYGYTF
J: TRBJ1-3; V: TRBV6-5; CDR3: CASSYTGGAGNTIYF
J: TRBJ1-2; V: TRBV7-9; CDR3: CASSPGQDYNGYTF
J: TRBJ2-2; V: TRBV28; CDR3: CASTASGKENTGELFF
J: TRBJ2-7; V: TRBV19; CDR3: CASSRQRTGNSYEQYF
J: TRBJ2-7; V: TRBV28; CDR3: CASSWGRRKKSYEQYF
J: TRBJ1-4; V: TRBV5-1; CDR3: CASSPAQGARNEKLFF
J: TRBJ1-2; V: TRBV13; CDR3: CASSAHRARGYTF
J: TRBJ2-7; V: TRBV5-1; CDR3: CASSSALAAEQYF
J: TRBJ2-3; V: TRBV12-5; CDR3: CASGTRLAPSTDTQYF
J: TRBJ2-5; V: TRBV20-1; CDR3: CSARDRPLVGETQYF
J: TRBJ1-6; V: TRBV20-1; CDR3: CSAPPRLRNSPLHF
J: TRBJ1-1; V: TRBV11-1; CDR3: CASSFATGTGTEAFF
J: TRBJ1-6; V: TRBV7-9; CDR3: CASRRTPGTGINSPLHF
J: TRBJ1-2; V: TRBV28; CDR3: CASSLAFRGIYGYTF
J: TRBJ2-5; V: TRBV24-1; CDR3: CATSDFETQYF
J: TRBJ2-5; V: TRBV12-3/TRBV12-4; CDR3: CASKMAGGLPQETQYF
J: TRBJ2-7; V: TRBV20-1; CDR3: CSARDLGIGQGASEQYF
J: TRBJ2-3; V: TRBV7-9; CDR3: CASTPGLSTSTDTQYF
J: TRBJ1-1; V: TRBV5-5; CDR3: CASSAPDRPGEAFF
J: TRBJ1-2; V: TRBV25-1; CDR3: CASSTPGSFWGYTF
J: TRBJ1-1; V: TRBV6-6; CDR3: CASTGTGNTEAFF
J: TRBJ2-5; V: TRBV7-2; CDR3: CASSLAVGGYRIQYF
J: TRBJ2-2; V: TRBV7-8; CDR3: CASSVSGNTGELFF
J: TRBJ2-1; V: TRBV4-2; CDR3: CASSQVSGGVESEQFF
J: TRBJ2-1; V: TRBV5-1; CDR3: CASSHRPPEGTYNEQFF
J: TRBJ1-2; V: TRBV20-1; CDR3: CSAHTTGRRMSYTF
J: TRBJ2-7; V: TRBV12-3/TRBV12-4; CDR3: CASSLGPDFEQYF